This T cell receptor (beta chain) was captured in a study of technical replicates of blood from a few donors. Profiling relied on immunoSEQ multiplex PCR, and the TCRdb table lists in-frame clones only, not all of them. The sample records about 54,000 clones, 94% being singletons. The CDR3 has 15 amino acids. The V gene's germline CDR1 is SGHRS and CDR2 YFSETQ. V was pared by 6 bases and J by 3 bases, with 18 bases between. V gene TRBV5-1 combines with J gene TRBJ1-1; D gene uncertain. Sequenced: T cells isolated from PBMCs. The sequence was collected from a human donor in good health. This chain's CDR3 is CASNTGRGEDTEAFF. The CDR3 DNA follows: TGCGCCAGCAATACCGGACGGGGTGAGGACACTGAAGCTTTCTTT.